This T cell receptor (beta chain) is drawn from a study of post-analysis software for immune sequencing data. Study results and caveats: In patients, TRBV5-6, TRBV5-1 and TRBV20-1 belonged to four or five TRBV segments found more frequently than in controls.

cDNA libraries of TCR beta carried unique molecular identifiers. MiXCR, run by TCRdb on the PCR reads, gives a single entry per CDR3 protein. The top ten clones hold around 5.9% of a sample with about 540,000 distinct CDR3 sequences, under 40% of them seen once. This clonotype was found once. Its antigen is as yet unknown. The CDR3 length is 15 residues. The trim removed 7 bases at V and 1 base at J, leaving 9 bases unmatched. The gene calls are TRBV12-3 or TRBV12-4 and TRBJ1-1; 7 bases match TRBD1. Input material: blood. This clonotype was obtained from a girl between 2 and 17 years old with multiple sclerosis. CDR3 sequence reads: CASTLKTGQNTEAFF. The CDR3 DNA sequence: TGTGCCAGCACCTTGAAGACAGGGCAGAACACTGAAGCTTTCTTT.